This TCR beta chain was identified in a study of cytomegalovirus exposure and HLA in healthy donors. Regarding the study as a whole: Several V segments, TRBV6-2 and TRBV6-3 among them, could not be told apart and were dropped. A prior analysis recorded that most TCR beta V segments were productive about 87% or about 30% of the time.

In the PCR, 60 Vbeta and 13 Jbeta primers were used. Profiling relied on immunoSEQ multiplex PCR, and the TCRdb table lists in-frame clones only, not all of them. This sample's clone table lists approximately 96,000 clones. In regard to this clone: The antigen is not known.

Germline CDR1 MNHNS, CDR2 SASEGT. The CDR3 is 15 amino acids. Trimming took 0 bases from V and 14 from J, leaving 17 bases between them. V and J are TRBV6-1 and TRBJ1-6, with D perhaps matching TRBD1 (6 bases). Sequenced input: PBMCs. The TCR sequence derives from a girl aged 10-17 years in good health and CMV-seropositive. In nucleotides, the CDR3 is TGTGCCAGCAGTGAAGCTTTCGAGGGGGACGGGGCCCTCCACTTT. This gives the protein CASSEAFEGDGALHF.